A selection of T cell receptor beta chains follows, all from one sample in a study of response to subunit inactivated influenza vaccine. TCRdb passed the RT-PCR reads through MiXCR, listing each CDR3 protein once. The table lists 280,000 or so distinct CDR3 sequences, 21% of them singletons. The source was PBMCs from blood, collected about 20 months after vaccination. These TCRs come from a man aged 45 to 70 who received an inactivated influenza vaccine. Each CDR3 is given with its conserved first and last residue. The D gene is left open where the match is weak. Clone size is given for some rows only: seen once, a few or many times, or a class if the clone is expanded.

>TRBJ1-1|NA|14|NA|TRBV19
CASSDPPLRTEAFF
TGTGCCAGTAGTGACCCGCCGCTGAGGACTGAAGCTTTCTTT
>TRBJ2-2|many|15|NA|TRBV25-1
CASSRWTPNTGELFF
TGTGCCAGCAGTCGGTGGACACCGAACACCGGGGAGCTGTTTTTT
>TRBJ2-3|NA|12|NA|TRBV6-2/TRBV6-3
CASSYYSDTQYF
TGTGCCAGCAGTTACTATTCGGATACGCAGTATTTT
>TRBJ2-2|NA|19|TRBD2|TRBV5-6
CASSSPGSGSLRTTGELFF
TGTGCCAGCAGCTCCCCGGGGAGCGGGAGCCTAAGGACCACCGGGGAGCTGTTTTTT
>TRBJ1-2|few|11|TRBD1|TRBV25-1
CASSPGQERTF
TGTGCCAGCAGTCCCGGACAGGAGCGGACCTTC
>TRBJ1-2|NA|14|TRBD1|TRBV28
CASSLTGGRYGYTF
TGTGCCAGCAGCCTGACAGGGGGCAGGTATGGCTACACCTTC
>TRBJ1-1|once|15|TRBD1|TRBV2
CASSDGQGSYTEPFF
TGTGCCAGCAGTGACGGACAGGGATCATACACTGAACCTTTCTTT
>TRBJ2-7|few|15|TRBD1|TRBV7-9
CASSLQGALPYEQYF
TGTGCCAGCAGTCTACAGGGGGCGCTACCCTACGAGCAGTACTTC
>TRBJ1-4|many|12|NA|TRBV28
CASSPFFEKLFF
TGTGCCAGCAGTCCGTTTTTTGAAAAACTGTTTTTT
>TRBJ2-6|NA|13|NA|TRBV27
CASKPTGANVLTF
TGTGCCAGCAAGCCGACTGGGGCCAACGTCCTGACTTTC
>TRBJ2-1|NA|12|TRBD1|TRBV12-3/TRBV12-4
CASSQQGDEQFF
TGTGCCAGCAGCCAACAGGGGGATGAGCAGTTCTTC
>TRBJ1-1|many|13|NA|TRBV19
CASSRGGSGEAFF
TGTGCCAGTAGTCGCGGTGGTTCAGGCGAAGCTTTCTTT
>TRBJ1-4|NA|14|NA|TRBV7-2
CASSRTGTNEKLFF
TGTGCCAGCAGCCGAACCGGGACAAATGAAAAACTGTTTTTT
>TRBJ2-7|NA|16|NA|TRBV7-9
CASSLIGGPQTYEQYF
TGTGCCAGCAGCTTAATAGGGGGTCCACAGACCTACGAGCAGTACTTC
>TRBJ1-1|few|14|TRBD1|TRBV3-1
CASSQARTGVGPFF
TGTGCCAGCAGCCAAGCTCGGACAGGGGTTGGGCCTTTCTTT
>TRBJ1-4|NA|16|TRBD1|TRBV5-1
CASSLGTGQLNEKLFF
TGCGCCAGCAGCTTGGGAACGGGACAGCTTAATGAAAAACTGTTTTTT
>TRBJ1-6|NA|16|NA|TRBV10-3
CAISESMSAGSSPLHF
TGTGCCATCAGTGAGTCGATGTCGGCAGGGAGTTCACCCCTCCACTTT
>TRBJ1-1|few|15|NA|TRBV23-1
CASSQSGQEDTEAFF
TGCGCCAGCAGTCAATCGGGCCAGGAGGACACTGAAGCTTTCTTT
>TRBJ2-7|NA|14|NA|TRBV12-3/TRBV12-4
CASSSDSSSYEQYF
TGTGCCAGCAGTTCAGACAGCAGCTCCTACGAGCAGTACTTC
>TRBJ1-1|NA|16|NA|TRBV5-1
CASSFGSGGLHTEAFF
TGCGCCAGCAGCTTCGGTTCCGGGGGGCTACACACTGAAGCTTTCTTT
>TRBJ1-6|many|15|NA|TRBV14
CASSQTGTVVSPLHF
TGTGCCAGCAGCCAGACCGGGACGGTTGTGTCGCCCCTCCACTTT
>TRBJ2-2|NA|14|NA|TRBV20-1
CSASTRANTGELFF
TGCAGTGCTAGCACACGAGCGAACACCGGGGAGCTGTTCTTT